This T cell receptor (beta chain) was identified during a study of Ad26.COV2.S vaccination and SARS-CoV-2 variants. On this clone itself: Its antigen is unidentified.

The data were produced by immunoSEQ multiplex PCR, yet TCRdb's version contains in-frame clones alone and is incomplete. The profile shows fewer than 400,000 clones, 75% to 90% of them singletons. Points from the study as a whole: Vaccine recipients and placebo recipients showed similar non-spike TCR breadth. The placebo group had lower spike-specific TCR breadth than the vaccine recipients did.

V shed 3 bases and J shed 0 bases, with 7 bases lying between them. This CDR3 region has 13 residues. Germline-derived CDR1 and CDR2 are SGHRS and YFSETQ. Treatment here: around 19 received Ad26.COV2.S at low or high dose, single or two shots; 5 received placebo; per-sample allocation not given. Specimen acquisition occurred on day 63 following the initial vaccine or placebo injection. Vaccination used an Ad26 vector expressing Wuhan-strain SARS-CoV-2 spike. The clonotype comes from a person between 18 and 60 years old who received the Ad26.COV2.S COVID-19 vaccine or a placebo. The chain links TRBV5-1 to TRBJ2-7, with a weak D call TRBD1 (5 bases). The source was peripheral blood, collected in a trial of Ad26.COV2.S vaccine versus placebo. The CDR3: CASSSDSSYEQYF. CDR3 in DNA: TGCGCCAGCAGCTCCGACAGCTCCTACGAGCAGTACTTC.